The source of this T cell receptor (beta chain) is a study of cytomegalovirus exposure and HLA in healthy donors. Germline-derived CDR1 and CDR2 are SGDLS and YYNGEE. After removal of 3 bases from V and 6 bases from J, the junction contained 8 bases not matched to a gene. CDR3 length: 15 amino acids. The PCR employed 60 Vbeta primers together with 13 Jbeta primers. The method was immunoSEQ multiplex PCR; TCRdb's version includes in-frame clones alone and lacks a portion of them. The sample includes around 90,000 clones, around 78% of them seen just once. This receptor was taken from a man aged 30 to 45 in good health and CMV-seronegative. The V call is TRBV9, the J call TRBJ1-4; TRBD1 matches 7 bases. The sample comprised PBMCs. CDR3 in DNA: TGTGCCAGCAGCGGGCGACAGGGTAGCCATGAAAAACTGTTTTTT. This gives the protein CASSGRQGSHEKLFF.